This T cell receptor (beta chain) was retrieved from a study of a mutant IDH1 vaccine in newly diagnosed glioma. Looking at the study overall: Vaccinations, eight in total, occurred in weeks 1, 3, 5, 7, 11, 15, 19, 23. Treated patients were about 60% male, roughly 38% female, mean age about 41 years.

This CDR3 has 19 residues. Germline V gives CDR1 SGHAT, CDR2 FQNNGV. The V and J ends lost 4 bases and 0 bases, in that order; junction bases with no gene match: 11. Sequenced by immunoSEQ multiplex PCR; TCRdb stores in-frame clones only, minus some. The sample has roughly 51,000 clones, about 81% seen once. Notes on this clone: Its antigen remains unknown.

Time point indicated: week 23, last vaccination. Topical imiquimod was applied with each vaccine dose, which held 300 ug of mutant IDH1 20-mer peptide. Study observations and caveats: Pseudoprogression showed no apparent link to changes in top peripheral T cell clonotypes.

V and J are TRBV11-2 and TRBJ2-1, with 11 bases identical to TRBD1. This TCR was recovered from a woman between 40 and 55 years old with glioma. Some clones in this sample may be carry-over from other donors' samples. The specimen was PBMCs, collected from a glioma patient whose treatment included an IDH1 peptide vaccine. Here the CDR3 reads CASSSPRTGGPSSYNEQFF. The CDR3 DNA reads as TGTGCCAGCAGCTCGCCCCGGACAGGGGGCCCTAGCTCCTACAATGAGCAGTTCTTC.